This TCR beta chain was sequenced in a study of T cells in Graves' hyperthyroidism and ophthalmopathy. Amplified TCR beta CDR3 regions derived from RNA transcripts. First-round RT-PCR of the TCR CDR3 relied on the HTBI primer set. TCRdb called the multiplex PCR reads again in MiXCR, with one record for every CDR3 protein. The sample carries over 200,000 distinct CDR3 sequences, 15% to 20% recorded once. There are many counts of this clonotype. J gave up 4 bases and V 6 bases, and 4 bases lay outside the gene matches. The CDR3 sequence is 14 residues long. This chain joins TRBV12-3 or TRBV12-4 and TRBJ2-3; 10 bases line up with TRBD1. This TCR was sampled from a man between 45 and 60 years old with Graves' hyperthyroidism. Sequenced: blood. CDR3 DNA: TGTGCCAGCAGCCGACAGGGGGCCCCAGATACGCAGTATTTT. As protein: CASSRQGAPDTQYF.